The next 23 T cell receptor beta chains were all read from a single sample in a study of T cell responses to AZD1222 COVID-19 vaccine. The repertoire was sequenced with immunoSEQ multiplex PCR; TCRdb's copy has only in-frame clones and lacks some. The data contain 250,000 to 300,000 clones, 85% to 95% of them singletons. Sequenced here: peripheral blood, sampled 28 days after the second AZD1222 dose. These receptors were obtained from an adult who received the AZD1222 COVID-19 vaccine.

V is TRBV28 and J is TRBJ2-7, with 9 bases identical to TRBD1. Trimming removed 6 bases from V and 5 bases from J; junction bases left unmatched: 11. This CDR3 has 15 amino acids. The germline V gene has CDR1 MDHEN and CDR2 SYDVKM. In DNA, the CDR3 is TGTGCCAGCAGCCAACCGACGGACAGGGGACACGAGCAGTACTTC. Encoded protein: CASSQPTDRGHEQYF.

This clone was counted once. The genes are TRBV5-6 and TRBJ1-1, with D tentatively TRBD1 (5 bases). The germline CDR1 and CDR2 sequences are SGHDT and YYEEEE. The V gene lost 2 bases and the J gene lost 0 bases, with 8 bases spanning the gap. This CDR3 region has 14 residues. The CDR3 protein is CASSLRGLNTEAFF. The CDR3 coding sequence is TGTGCCAGCAGCTTAAGGGGTTTGAACACTGAAGCTTTCTTT.

This sequence joins TRBV19 and TRBJ2-7; 8 bases are a match to TRBD2. The germline V gene encodes CDR1 LNHDA and CDR2 SQIVND (reference sequence). Trimming removed 2 bases from V and 5 bases from J; junction bases left unmatched: 8. There are 15 residues in the CDR3. The CDR3: CASSIQAGGGHEQYF. As DNA, the CDR3 is TGTGCCAGTAGTATACAGGCCGGGGGGGGCCACGAGCAGTACTTC.

The J gene is TRBJ2-7, the V gene TRBV20-1, with D perhaps matching TRBD1 or TRBD2 (5 bases each). Germline V CDR1 and CDR2: DFQATT, SNEGSKA (reference sequence). The V end was cut by 3 bases, the J end by 2 bases, with 11 bases between. The CDR3 runs to 13 residues. The CDR3 DNA follows: TGCAGTGCTAGTCCGGGACCCACCTACGAGCAGTACTTC. Translated, it gives CSASPGPTYEQYF.

This chain uses TRBV7-9 with TRBJ1-1; 9 positions agree with TRBD1. CDR1 is SEHNR, CDR2 FQNEAQ, per germline (reference sequence). Trimming at V came to 6 bases and at J to 4 bases, leaving 6 bases not matched to a gene. The CDR3 has 14 residues. The CDR3 spells CASSRDRASTEAFF. DNA for the CDR3: TGTGCCAGCAGTCGGGACAGGGCCAGCACTGAAGCTTTCTTT.

This clone was found once. V and J are TRBV15 and TRBJ1-4, with D perhaps TRBD1 (6 bases). Germline-derived CDR1 and CDR2 are LNHNV and YYDKDF (reference sequence). The CDR3 is 15 amino acids. Between the trimmed V and J ends, which lost 3 bases and 8 bases, there was a span of 16 bases. The CDR3 reads CATSSSGAGGEKLFF. In nucleotides, the CDR3 is TGTGCCACCAGCAGCTCAGGGGCCGGTGGGGAAAAACTGTTTTTT.

This chain uses TRBV2 with TRBJ1-1; unclear D gene. Germline V CDR1 and CDR2: SNHLY, FYNNEI. V was cut by 6 bases and J by 1 base, with 12 bases left in between. CDR3 length: 14 amino acids. CDR3 DNA: TGTGCCAGCAGGGTCGCGTTCGGGAACACTGAAGCTTTCTTT. It encodes CASRVAFGNTEAFF.

This rearrangement joins TRBV5-4 to TRBJ1-5, with no clear D. CDR1 SGHNT and CDR2 YYREEE come from the germline V gene (reference sequence). The CDR3 loop spans 14 amino acids. The V and J ends lost 3 bases and 4 bases respectively, with 11 bases between them. This CDR3 is CASSSGLGNQPQHF. The CDR3 DNA reads as TGTGCCAGCAGCTCGGGCCTTGGGAATCAGCCCCAGCATTTT.

The chain carries TRBV3-1 (or the pseudogene TRBV3-2) and TRBJ2-1; D gene uncertain. Germline V gene lookup returns CDR1 LGHDT and CDR2 YNNKEL (reference sequence). This CDR3 region has 15 residues. Trimming took off 6 bases at V and 5 bases at J, with 17 bases between the two ends. The CDR3 region is CASSPTRLPHNEQFF. In DNA, the CDR3 is TGTGCCAGCAGTCCAACTCGGTTGCCCCACAATGAGCAGTTCTTC.

This clone appeared a single time. CDR3 bases: TGTGCCAGCGGCCGGGACCCAACAGGCTACACCTTC. Translated: CASGRDPTGYTF. This chain connects TRBV2 to TRBJ1-2; a possible D gene is TRBD1 (5 bases). Trimming left V 8 bases short and J 8 bases short, with 15 bases between. The CDR3 consists of 12 residues. The V gene's germline CDR1 is SNHLY and CDR2 FYNNEI. Full variable domain (missing parts from reference TRBV2 and TRBJ1-2): EPEVTQTPSHQVTQMGQEVILRCVPISNHLYFYWYRQILGQKVEFLVSFYNNEISEKSEIFDDQFSVERPDGSNFTLKIRSTKLEDSAMYFCASGRDPTGYTFGSGTRLTVV.

The rearrangement links TRBV6-6 to TRBJ2-5; 9 nucleotides agree with TRBD1. The CDR3 has 15 amino acids. CDR1 is MNHNY, CDR2 SVGAGI, per germline (reference sequence). V shed 2 bases and J 5 bases; nucleotides not matched to a gene: 6. The CDR3 spells CASSYTGQGGETQYF. Here the CDR3 DNA reads TGTGCCAGCAGTTACACGGGACAGGGAGGGGAGACCCAGTACTTC.

The chain is built from TRBV10-3 and TRBJ2-3; 9 nucleotides align to TRBD1. The V gene end was trimmed by 7 bases and the J gene end by 0 bases; junction bases not matched to a gene: 5. The CDR3 totals 15 residues. The germline gives CDR1 ENHRY, CDR2 SYGVKD. The chain's CDR3 is CAITSGTGSTDTQYF. CDR3 DNA sequence: TGTGCCATCACATCCGGGACAGGGAGCACAGATACGCAGTATTTT.

This sequence joins TRBV20-1 and TRBJ2-2, with D unresolved. V gave up 7 bases and J gave up 10 bases, with 10 bases separating them. The CDR3 extends over 10 amino acids. Germline assignment: CDR1 DFQATT and CDR2 SNEGSKA (reference sequence). The CDR3 DNA is TGCAGTGAAGGTAGCTCGGAGCTGTTTTTT. Amino acid sequence: CSEGSSELFF.

The rearrangement joins TRBV2 to TRBJ2-1; TRBD2 aligns across 12 bases. The CDR3 runs to 14 residues. Trimming cost V 5 bases and J 8 bases; bases outside gene matches: 4. The germline CDR1 and CDR2 sequences are SNHLY and FYNNEI. The CDR3 DNA reads TGTGCCAGCAGTCTAGCGGGGGGGATATATGAGCAGTTCTTC. This codes for CASSLAGGIYEQFF.

The chain joins TRBV28 to TRBJ2-1; no reliable D call. Trimming pared 2 bases from V and 4 bases from J, leaving 21 bases between. This CDR3 contains 18 residues. Germline-derived CDR1 and CDR2 are MDHEN and SYDVKM. CDR3 protein: CASSLRVGVMGYYNEQFF. The CDR3 DNA is TGTGCCAGCAGTTTAAGGGTTGGGGTAATGGGGTATTACAATGAGCAGTTCTTC. The full variable domain, in which reference TRBV28 and TRBJ2-1 provide the parts outside the CDR3, is DVKVTQSSRYLVKRTGEKVFLECVQDMDHENMFWYRQDPGLGLRLIYFSYDVKMKEKGDIPEGYSVSREKKERFSLILESASTNQTSMYLCASSLRVGVMGYYNEQFFGPGTRLTVL.

V usage is TRBV11-2 and J usage is TRBJ2-3; D gene ambiguous. The V gene's germline CDR1 is SGHAT and CDR2 FQNNGV. V lost 5 bases and J 4 bases, leaving 10 bases between the germline ends. This CDR3 region has 13 residues. CDR3 nucleotides: TGTGCCAGCAGCAGAGCTAGGGCAGATACGCAGTATTTT. Translated: CASSRARADTQYF.

The rearrangement links TRBV7-9 to TRBJ2-1, with TRBD2 identical over 7 bases. V lost 6 bases, J lost 6 bases, and 5 bases stayed unmatched. The CDR3 loop spans 13 amino acids. The germline gives CDR1 SEHNR, CDR2 FQNEAQ (reference sequence). This CDR3 reads CASSPLASNEQFF. As DNA, the CDR3 is TGTGCCAGCAGTCCACTAGCGTCCAATGAGCAGTTCTTC. Drawing the rest from reference TRBV7-9 and TRBJ2-1, the complete variable domain is DTGVSQNPRHKITKRGQNVTFRCDPISEHNRLYWYRQTLGQGPEFLTYFQNEAQLEKSRLLSDRFSAERPKGSFSTLEIQRTEQGDSAMYLCASSPLASNEQFFGPGTRLTVL.

V is TRBV18 and J is TRBJ1-1; weak D call: TRBD1 (5 bases). V was cut by 3 bases and J by 1 base, with 9 bases left in between. CDR3 length: 14 residues. Germline CDR1 is KGHSH and CDR2 is LQKENI. The CDR3 DNA reads TGTGCCAGCTCACCTTGGGACGGGAACACTGAAGCTTTCTTT. It is translated as CASSPWDGNTEAFF.

This chain connects TRBV7-2 to TRBJ1-4; maybe TRBD1 (6 bases). V shed 0 bases and J shed 8 bases, with 10 bases lying between them. The germline gives CDR1 SGHTA, CDR2 FQGNSA. This CDR3 has 14 residues. Here the CDR3 DNA reads TGTGCCAGCAGCTTAGCAAGGGGGAGAGAAAAACTGTTTTTT. Its translation is CASSLARGREKLFF.

The chain links TRBV2 to TRBJ1-5, with D hard to call. Germline V CDR1 and CDR2: SNHLY, FYNNEI. This CDR3 has 17 residues. The V end was cut by 4 bases, the J end by 1 base, with 17 bases between. In nucleotides, the CDR3 is TGTGCCAGCAGTGTAAGGGCCGGGGATTCGAGCAATCAGCCCCAGCATTTT. It encodes CASSVRAGDSSNQPQHF.

This clone was seen a single time. This rearrangement joins TRBV5-6 to TRBJ2-3; D is ambiguous. The germline V gene has CDR1 SGHDT and CDR2 YYEEEE. Trimming pared 2 bases from V and 1 base from J, leaving 11 bases between. This CDR3 is built from 15 residues. The CDR3 here is CASSFDLGGTDTQYF. The CDR3 nucleotides are TGTGCCAGCAGCTTCGACTTGGGCGGCACAGATACGCAGTATTTT.

CDR3 amino acids: CASASGQGISEQYF. In DNA, the CDR3 is TGTGCCAGTGCCTCGGGACAGGGAATTAGCGAGCAGTACTTC. The chain uses TRBV19 and TRBJ2-7; 9 bases match TRBD1. Per the germline V gene, CDR1 is LNHDA and CDR2 is SQIVND (reference sequence). Unmatched junction bases numbered 11, after V lost 8 bases and J lost 6 bases. CDR3 length: 14 residues.

This clone was detected once. V gene TRBV19 combines with J gene TRBJ2-2; TRBD1 might be the D (5 bases). The germline gives CDR1 LNHDA, CDR2 SQIVND (reference sequence). V was trimmed by 4 bases and J by 7 bases, leaving 10 bases between them. There are 13 residues in the CDR3. CDR3 in DNA: TGTGCCAGTAGTACAGGGTTTGGCGGGGAGCTGTTTTTT. This gives the protein CASSTGFGGELFF. Variable domain in full (rest from reference TRBV19 and TRBJ2-2): DGGITQSPKYLFRKEGQNVTLSCEQNLNHDAMYWYRQDPGQGLRLIYYSQIVNDFQKGDIAEGYSVSREKKESFPLTVTSAQKNPTAFYLCASSTGFGGELFFGEGSRLTVL.